The entry below describes one T cell receptor (beta chain). Deletions cut 4 bases from V and 3 bases from J, with 10 bases between. Germline loops: CDR1 MGHRA, CDR2 YSYEKL. There are 14 residues in the CDR3. This entry belongs to a study of blood T cell repertoires in COVID-19. For the study at large: Samples of COVID-19 (acute and convalescent) were obtained from the United States, Italy and Spain. In each case, the material was cDNA or gDNA derived from T cells, B-cell-depleted T cells, or PBMCs.

Authors' methods: Amplifying reference gene primers gave estimates of nucleated cell counts. Method: immunoSEQ multiplex PCR; TCRdb's copy keeps in-frame clones and lacks some. Clonal size and the V and J genes are those of that table, whereas D and trimming came from the DNA. The sample holds 140,000 to 150,000 clones, around 80% seen once. The sequencing input was peripheral blood. The chain employs TRBV4-1 and TRBJ2-4; D remains ambiguous. The clonotype originates from a man in his sixties with active or convalescent COVID-19. The CDR3 coding sequence is TGCGCCAGCAGCCCCACGGGTTACAAAAACATTCAGTACTTC. As protein: CASSPTGYKNIQYF.